A selection of T cell receptor beta chains follows, all from one sample in a study of CD8+CD57+ T cells in acquired aplastic anemia. TCRdb processed the reads anew with MiXCR; each CDR3 protein has one entry. Found here are around 140,000 distinct CDR3 sequences, 41% of them singletons; the top ten hold 8.4%. The specimen sequenced was sorted CD4+, CD8+, or CD8+CD57+ T cells (not recorded which) from PBMCs. These receptors all come from a human donor in good health, serving as a control. The CDR3 runs from the conserved cysteine through the conserved F or W. The D gene is left open where the match is weak. Clone size is not always given. Where it is, it says once, few, many or a class for expanded clones.

>TRBV20-1|TRBJ2-1|few|TRBD2
TGCGGTGCTGCAGGACTAGCGGGAGTTGTTGAGCAGTTCTTC
CGAAGLAGVVEQFF
>TRBV15|TRBJ1-1|.|.
TGTGCCACCAGCATGGTAAGCGACACTGAAGCTTTCTTT
CATSMVSDTEAFF
>TRBV7-8|TRBJ2-2|.|TRBD2
TGTGCCAGCCAAGCGGGATCTAGCACCGGGGAGCTGTTTTTT
CASQAGSSTGELFF
>TRBV3-1|TRBJ1-2|.|TRBD1
TGTGCCAGCAGCCCTCGGGACAGTCAAACGGGTGGCTACACCTTC
CASSPRDSQTGGYTF
>TRBV24-1|TRBJ1-2|.|.
TGTGCCACCAGTGACCAACGGAGGGAGGAAAACTATGGCTACACCTTC
CATSDQRREENYGYTF
>TRBV4-1|TRBJ2-7|many|.
TGCGCCAGCAGCCGAACGACAGGCTTCGCCTCCTACGAGCAGTACTTC
CASSRTTGFASYEQYF
>TRBV2|TRBJ2-5|.|TRBD2
TGTGCCAGCAGTGATCGGCTAGCGGGGGGAGAAGAGACCCAGTACTTC
CASSDRLAGGEETQYF
>TRBV25-1|TRBJ1-1|.|.
TGTGCCAGCAGTGAGTACCGGGCGAATGAAGCTTTCTTT
CASSEYRANEAFF
>TRBV20-1|TRBJ2-3|.|TRBD2
TGCAGTGCTTTAAGCGGGGGACTTGATACGCAGTATTTT
CSALSGGLDTQYF
>TRBV27|TRBJ1-6|many|TRBD1
TGTGCCAGCAGTTTAGGGACAGGGTCATTGAATTCACCCCTCCACTTT
CASSLGTGSLNSPLHF
>TRBV29-1|TRBJ2-1|.|TRBD2
TGCAGCGTTGACGCAGCGGGAGATGGGTACTGGCAGTTCTTC
CSVDAAGDGYWQFF
>TRBV30|TRBJ1-5|many|TRBD1
TGTGCCTGGAGCCGACAGGGGGCAGGTCAGCCCCAGCATTTT
CAWSRQGAGQPQHF
>TRBV19|TRBJ1-4|.|.
TGTGCCAGTAGTTTAGACAGGAGGAATGAAAAACTGTTTTTT
CASSLDRRNEKLFF
>TRBV4-2|TRBJ1-2|many|TRBD1
TGTGCCAGCAGCCAAGAGACGCAGGGGGTCTATGGCTACACCTTC
CASSQETQGVYGYTF
>TRBV4-2|TRBJ2-1|many|.
TGTGCCAGCAGCCAAGATAGGCGGGGGCCAGTCCCAATTCTGTTCTTC
CASSQDRRGPVPILFF
>TRBV5-4|TRBJ2-3|.|.
TGTGCCAGCAGCTTGGGCCCTGGCGCAGATACGCAGTATTTT
CASSLGPGADTQYF
>TRBV5-5|TRBJ2-5|.|TRBD2
TGTGCCAGCAGCTTAGGGGGGACTAGCGGGAGATCAGAGACCCAGTACTTC
CASSLGGTSGRSETQYF
>TRBV7-9|TRBJ1-6|.|.
TGTGCCAGCAGCTTAGGTCGACTCAGGGCCTCTCGCTTCCTTTTT
CASSLGRLRASRFLF
>TRBV19|TRBJ2-6|many|.
TGTGCCAGTAGTACTCACTACTCTGGGGCCAACGTCCTGACTTTC
CASSTHYSGANVLTF
>TRBV5-5|TRBJ2-1|once|.
TGTGCCAGCAGCACATTAAGATCGGGTTTTGAGCAGTTCTTC
CASSTLRSGFEQFF
>TRBV30|TRBJ1-5|many|.
TGTGCCTGGAGAGTGGGTGATCAGCCCCAGCATTTT
CAWRVGDQPQHF
>TRBV20-1|TRBJ1-4|many|.
TGCAGTGCTAGCACAGGAGGCCTCGGCGAAAAACTGTTTTTT
CSASTGGLGEKLFF
>TRBV19|TRBJ1-2|many|.
TGTGCCAGTAGTATAGACGGGGGAGCTAACTATGGCTACACCTTC
CASSIDGGANYGYTF
>TRBV20-1|TRBJ1-3|many|.
TGCAGTGCTGGTATTGGAAACACCATATATTTT
CSAGIGNTIYF
>TRBV25-1|TRBJ2-1|.|TRBD1
TGTGCCAGCAGCTTGGCAGGGGGACGGTACAATGAGCAGTTCTTC
CASSLAGGRYNEQFF
>TRBV5-4|TRBJ2-3|few|.
TGTGCCAGCAGCCCAACGGAGGGCTGGGCAGATACGCAGTATTTT
CASSPTEGWADTQYF
>TRBV7-9|TRBJ2-5|many|.
TGTGCCAGCAGCTTTTCCAGGGAGACCCAGTACTTC
CASSFSRETQYF
>TRBV20-1|TRBJ2-3|many|TRBD2
TGCAGTGCTCTAGGACTAGCGGGGGGGCGGGGAGATACGCAGTATTTT
CSALGLAGGRGDTQYF
>TRBV2|TRBJ2-7|many|.
TGTGCCAGCAGTGAGCTAGAGCCCCTACTCTACGAGCAGTACTTC
CASSELEPLLYEQYF
>TRBV29-1|TRBJ2-5|.|.
TGCAGCACCATCGCATACCAAGAGACCCAGTACTTC
CSTIAYQETQYF
>TRBV7-9|TRBJ1-5|.|.
TGTGCCAGCAGCCCCAGGACAGCCCTACCTTATAGCAATCAGCCCCAGCATTTT
CASSPRTALPYSNQPQHF
>TRBV19|TRBJ1-2|many|.
TGTGCCAGTAGTATAGTCGGGGGGCTAAACTATGGCTACACCTTC
CASSIVGGLNYGYTF
>TRBV7-2|TRBJ2-5|few|.
TGTGCCAGCAGCACCCGGACCCAGTACTTC
CASSTRTQYF
>TRBV5-4|TRBJ2-2|.|TRBD1
TGTGCCAGCAGCTTGCTGCGGGACAGGGCCACCGGGGAGCTGTTTTTT
CASSLLRDRATGELFF
>TRBV28|TRBJ1-2|many|.
TGTGCCAGCAGTTTATGGGGCAGAATAGGCTATGGCTACACCTTC
CASSLWGRIGYGYTF
>TRBV7-2|TRBJ2-2|.|TRBD1
TGTGCCAGCAGCGGGTATCGGACAGGGACCGGGGAGCTGTTTTTT
CASSGYRTGTGELFF
>TRBV20-1|TRBJ2-1|many|.
TGCAGTGCTAGTGGGGAGTACAATGAGCAGTTCTTC
CSASGEYNEQFF
>TRBV19|TRBJ2-1|.|.
TGTGCCAGTAGTACTAGAGCGGAGCAGTTCTTC
CASSTRAEQFF
>TRBV7-2|TRBJ1-6|.|.
TGTGCCAGCAGCTTGTCTGGGGATCGTAATTCACCCCTCCACTTT
CASSLSGDRNSPLHF
>TRBV29-1|TRBJ1-1|.|TRBD1
TGCAGCGTGACACAGGGGGCTAAGGCTGAAGCTTTCTTT
CSVTQGAKAEAFF
>TRBV6-1|TRBJ2-7|many|TRBD1
TGTGCCACCCGGACAGGGACCGAGCAGTACTTC
CATRTGTEQYF
>TRBV4-2|TRBJ2-3|many|.
TGTGCCAGCAGCCAGAGGGCAGCAGATACGCAGTATTTT
CASSQRAADTQYF
>TRBV30|TRBJ1-2|many|TRBD1
TGTGCCTGGAGCCGGACAGGGATCGAGCTCTCTGGCTACACCTTC
CAWSRTGIELSGYTF
>TRBV6-6|TRBJ1-2|many|.
TGTGCCAGCAGTTACTCGAAGGCGGGCAGCCCTGGCTACACCTTC
CASSYSKAGSPGYTF
>TRBV20-1|TRBJ2-5|many|.
TGCAGTGCAGACCGACATCTAGGGGAGCAGGAGACCCAGTACTTC
CSADRHLGEQETQYF
>TRBV19|TRBJ1-1|many|.
TGTGCCAGTAGTCGGGGGTATACTGAAGCTTTCTTT
CASSRGYTEAFF
>TRBV19|TRBJ1-5|few|.
TGTGCCAGTAGTTCCGTTGTGGGGTTCAATCAGCCCCAGCATTTT
CASSSVVGFNQPQHF
>TRBV30|TRBJ1-5|.|TRBD1
TGTGCCTGGAACACAGGGGGTCAGCCCCAGCATTTT
CAWNTGGQPQHF
>TRBV3-1|TRBJ2-1|many|.
TGTGCCAGCAGCCAAGTTGCCTCGAATGAGCAGTTCTTC
CASSQVASNEQFF
>TRBV19|TRBJ1-1|many|.
TGTGCCAGTAGTATTAGGGATAGGACTGAAGCTTTCTTT
CASSIRDRTEAFF
>TRBV25-1|TRBJ2-1|.|.
TGTGCCAGCAGGGGGCGATCTGTCGATGAGCAGTTCTTC
CASRGRSVDEQFF
>TRBV7-3|TRBJ1-1|.|TRBD1
TGTGCCAGCAGCCCAAACAAGGGACAGCACACTGAAGCTTTCTTT
CASSPNKGQHTEAFF
>TRBV5-1|TRBJ2-7|many|.
TGCGCCAGCAGCTTGGACGGATACTCCTACGAGCAGTACTTC
CASSLDGYSYEQYF
>TRBV5-4|TRBJ1-5|many|TRBD1
TGTGCCAGCAGCCGGGACAGGGGCAATCAGCCCCAGCATTTT
CASSRDRGNQPQHF
>TRBV10-3|TRBJ1-2|many|.
TGTGCCATCAGTGGCCATCCTAACTATGGCTACACCTTC
CAISGHPNYGYTF
>TRBV12-3/TRBV12-4|TRBJ1-6|once|.
TGTGCCAGCAGTTTAGGGACATTAATTTCACCCCTCCACTTT
CASSLGTLISPLHF
>TRBV10-1|TRBJ2-1|.|.
TGCGCCAGCAGTGCAACCAGCTCCTACAATGAGCAGTTCTTC
CASSATSSYNEQFF